These T cell receptor beta chains were read from a single sample in a study of cytomegalovirus exposure and HLA in healthy donors. Using immunoSEQ multiplex PCR, the repertoire was profiled, and TCRdb retains in-frame clones only, with some absent. The sample contains 120,000 to 150,000 clones, 60% to 85% of which appear only once. Sequences were obtained from PBMCs. Receptor source: a man aged 18 to 29 in good health and CMV-seronegative. Both conserved end residues are trimmed from each CDR3.

j_call v_call cdr3_aa
TRBJ1-4 TRBV7-9 SSSLARGFLEKLF
TRBJ2-7 TRBV6-1 ASSDRGPTYEQY
TRBJ2-7 TRBV29-1 SVNTGSYEQY
TRBJ1-1 TRBV29-1 SVDDRWGRTEAF
TRBJ1-6 TRBV5-1 ASGLRGGGADSPLH
TRBJ1-3 TRBV18 ASSPPGGATIY
TRBJ2-7 TRBV27 ASRTGSSYEQY
TRBJ1-2 TRBV6-6 ASRGALARGYT
TRBJ1-1 TRBV19 ASSIDLTGGGTEAF
TRBJ1-1 TRBV7-2 ASSPRDRFEAF
TRBJ1-2 TRBV7-8 ASSRDWSVANYGYT
TRBJ1-1 TRBV5-1 ASSLQLGQGNTEAF
TRBJ2-7 TRBV2 ASRADRGSYEQY
TRBJ1-6 TRBV6-5 ASSSRDSYNSPLH
TRBJ1-6 TRBV10-3 AIGQGENSPLH
TRBJ2-3 TRBV5-6 ASSFGQGVHTDTQY
TRBJ2-7 TRBV13 ASSRDRGLYEQY
TRBJ2-1 TRBV5-6 ASRSPYRYNEQF
TRBJ1-1 TRBV2 ASNRQGNTEAF
TRBJ1-1 TRBV7-6 ASSPYGGEAF
TRBJ2-7 TRBV6-1 ASTNYEQY
TRBJ2-4 TRBV20-1 SASGYDIQY
TRBJ1-1 TRBV29-1 SVESGTGSREAF
TRBJ2-2 TRBV27 ASSPQLRQGARELF
TRBJ1-1 TRBV16 ASSHGGNTEAF
TRBJ1-1 TRBV27 ASSKRTGGFTEAF
TRBJ1-2 TRBV6-5 ASSYSKWRSGYT